The sequence of this T cell receptor (beta chain) was determined in a study of Graves' ophthalmopathy and Graves' hyperthyroidism. RNA transcripts were the template, and TCR beta CDR3 regions were amplified from them. First-round RT-PCR relied on HTBI primers, and a second-round multiplex PCR came next. TCRdb analysed the multiplex PCR reads with MiXCR anew, one entry per CDR3 protein. Of fewer than 600,000 distinct CDR3 sequences listed, about an eighth are singletons. The CDR3 loop spans 15 amino acids. Germline CDR1 SGDLS, CDR2 YYNGEE. Unmatched junction bases numbered 5, after V lost 1 base and J lost 3 bases. This clonotype was seen repeatedly, ten times or more.

J is TRBJ2-7 and V is TRBV9; 9 nucleotides match TRBD2. Source material: blood. This TCR came from a woman aged 30 to 39 with Graves' ophthalmopathy. Written as DNA, the CDR3 is TGTGCCAGCAGCGTAAGCGGGGGGTCGGTCTACGAGCAGTACTTC. This translates into CASSVSGGSVYEQYF. Looking up the rest from reference TRBV9 and TRBJ2-7 gives the full variable domain: DSGVTQTPKHLITATGQRVTLRCSPRSGDLSVYWYQQSLDQGLQFLIQYYNGEERAKGNILERFSAQQFPDLHSELNLSSLELGDSALYFCASSVSGGSVYEQYFGPGTRLTVT.